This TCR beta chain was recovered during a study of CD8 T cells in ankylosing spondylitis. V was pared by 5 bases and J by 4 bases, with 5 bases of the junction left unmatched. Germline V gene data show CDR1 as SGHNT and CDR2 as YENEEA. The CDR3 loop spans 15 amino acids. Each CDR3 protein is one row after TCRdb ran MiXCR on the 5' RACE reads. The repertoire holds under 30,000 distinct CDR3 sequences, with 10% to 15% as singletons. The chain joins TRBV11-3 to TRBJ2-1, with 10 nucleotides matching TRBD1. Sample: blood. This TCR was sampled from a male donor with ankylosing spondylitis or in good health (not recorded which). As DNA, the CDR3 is TGTGCCAGCAGCATCGACAGGGGGCGATACAATGAGCAGTTCTTC. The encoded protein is CASSIDRGRYNEQFF.